The source of this T cell receptor (beta chain) is a study of control samples from healthy donors and cancer patients. Some clones are missing from TCRdb's copy, which holds only in-frame ones; the method was immunoSEQ multiplex PCR. The sample records roughly 84,000 clones, 90% to 95% being singletons. The specimen was blood. The TCR comes from a man over 45 in good health.

CDR3 coding DNA: TGTGCCACCAGTGAACGCACAGGTGCCCAAGGGGGCTACACCTTC. This gives the protein CATSERTGAQGGYTF. V is TRBV24-1 and J is TRBJ1-2; possible D gene TRBD1, 5 bases. Germline CDR1 and CDR2: KGHDR and SFDVKD. The CDR3 has 15 amino acids. Deletions cut 4 bases from V and 8 bases from J, with 19 bases between.